These 25 T cell receptor beta chains originate from one sample sequenced in a study of T cells in Graves' hyperthyroidism and ophthalmopathy. The source material, RNA transcripts, was used to amplify TCR beta CDR3 regions. An initial round of RT-PCR targeting the TCR CDR3 relied on the HTBI primer set. Each CDR3 protein gets one entry after TCRdb re-called the multiplex PCR reads with MiXCR. The sample shows about 360,000 distinct CDR3 sequences, less than 20% of them seen only once. Sequenced input: blood. Source of these receptors: a woman between 18 and 30 years old with Graves' hyperthyroidism that later progressed to Graves' ophthalmopathy.

This clonotype was counted at least ten times. V and J are TRBV28 and TRBJ2-6, with unresolved D. CDR1 and CDR2 from the germline V gene are MDHEN and SYDVKM. This CDR3 contains 16 residues. Trimming took off 5 bases at V and 0 bases at J, with 11 bases between the two ends. CDR3 residues: CASSPFEVSGANVLTF. The CDR3, as DNA: TGTGCCAGCAGTCCCTTTGAAGTCTCTGGGGCCAACGTCCTGACTTTC.

This clonotype has ten or more counts. The chain combines TRBV7-9 with TRBJ2-5; 11 bases are shared with TRBD2. This CDR3 is built from 19 residues. V was clipped by 5 bases and J by 4 bases; unmatched bases: 18. Per germline, CDR1 SEHNR and CDR2 FQNEAQ (reference sequence). The CDR3 nucleotides read TGTGCCAGCAGCCTCCCCGGCGGTAGCGGGAGGGGGTCGGGAGAGACCCAGTACTTC. It yields the protein CASSLPGGSGRGSGETQYF.

This clonotype was counted many times. The CDR3 protein is CASSEARWEEQFF. The CDR3, as DNA: TGTGCCAGCAGTGAAGCGCGTTGGGAAGAGCAGTTCTTC. V and J are TRBV2 and TRBJ2-1; D is uncertain. The germline V gene encodes CDR1 SNHLY and CDR2 FYNNEI. The CDR3 is made up of 13 amino acids. Trimming shortened V by 0 bases and J by 10 bases, and 10 bases separated the two germline ends. The complete variable domain, with remaining parts taken from reference TRBV2 and TRBJ2-1, reads EPEVTQTPSHQVTQMGQEVILRCVPISNHLYFYWYRQILGQKVEFLVSFYNNEISEKSEIFDDQFSVERPDGSNFTLKIRSTKLEDSAMYFCASSEARWEEQFFGPGTRLTVL.

Points on this clonotype: A much bigger clone sits one base away, suggesting this may be a read error. V usage is TRBV10-3 and J usage is TRBJ2-1; 9 nucleotides match TRBD1. The CDR3 runs to 15 residues. From germline, CDR1 is ENHRY and CDR2 SYGVKD. With V trimmed by 10 bases and J by 2 bases, 9 bases remained unmatched. For the CDR3, the DNA is TGTGCCACCCATGCCGGGACAGGGACCTACAATGAGCAGTTCTTC. Its translation is CATHAGTGTYNEQFF.

The chain carries TRBV7-8 and TRBJ1-4; unclear D gene. Deletions cut 0 bases from V and 7 bases from J, with 9 bases between. The CDR3 contains 14 residues. Germline V gene sequence: CDR1 SGHVS, CDR2 FQNEAQ. The CDR3 DNA reads as TGTGCCAGCAGCTTAGCTGTACTAGGTGAAAAACTGTTTTTT. Protein sequence: CASSLAVLGEKLFF.

The sample holds many counts of this clonotype. V gene TRBV6-1 combines with J gene TRBJ1-6; a possible D gene is TRBD1 (5 bases). The CDR3 has 12 amino acids. Germline CDR1 is MNHNS and CDR2 is SASEGT. V lost 6 bases and J 10 bases, leaving 10 bases between the germline ends. The CDR3: CASSMTASPLHF. DNA for the CDR3: TGTGCCAGCAGCATGACAGCCTCACCCCTCCACTTT.

This clonotype came up once. A read error may be the cause here, since a much bigger clone is one base away. This chain uses TRBV7-2 with TRBJ2-5; TRBD1 matches 7 bases. CDR3 length: 16 residues. In germline, CDR1 is SGHTA, CDR2 FQGNSA. CDR3 sequence reads: CASSRRQGGLGETQHF. CDR3 DNA: TGTGCCAGCAGCCGTAGACAGGGTGGATTAGGAGAGACCCAGCACTTC.

CDR3 nucleotides: TGTGCCAGCAGCTTCAAGCCTGGGCGGCGGGAAAATACCGGGGAGCTGTTTTTT. Residues: CASSFKPGRRENTGELFF. The chain uses TRBV7-9 and TRBJ2-2; TRBD2 is a possible D gene (6 bases). Germline V gives CDR1 SEHNR, CDR2 FQNEAQ (reference sequence). The CDR3 is 18 amino acids. The V end was cut by 3 bases, the J end by 5 bases, with 22 bases between. The whole variable domain, filled in from reference TRBV7-9 and TRBJ2-2, reads DTGVSQNPRHKITKRGQNVTFRCDPISEHNRLYWYRQTLGQGPEFLTYFQNEAQLEKSRLLSDRFSAERPKGSFSTLEIQRTEQGDSAMYLCASSFKPGRRENTGELFFGEGSRLTVL.

At least ten counts were recorded for this clonotype. The gene calls are TRBV5-1 and TRBJ2-3; 13 positions agree with TRBD2. Trimming removed 4 bases from V and 3 bases from J; junction bases left unmatched: 5. This CDR3 is built from 16 residues. Germline V CDR1 and CDR2: SGHRS, YFSETQ. The CDR3 nucleotides read TGCGCCAGCAGCAGGACTAGCGGGAGTGTGACAGATACGCAGTATTTT. It encodes CASSRTSGSVTDTQYF.

This clonotype was recorded many times. Compared with germline, one end of the junction differs, possibly owing to a read error. The chain carries TRBV7-8 and TRBJ2-3; 11 bases map to TRBD1. The V gene's germline CDR1 is SGHVS and CDR2 FQNEAQ. CDR3 length: 15 residues. CDR3 loop: CAGSLRDRGTDTQYF. The CDR3, as DNA: TGTGCCGGCAGCCTACGGGACAGGGGGACAGATACGCAGTATTTT. The whole variable domain, filled in from reference TRBV7-8 and TRBJ2-3, reads GAGVSQSPRYKVAKRGQDVALRCDPISGHVSLFWYQQALGQGPEFLTYFQNEAQLDKSGLPSDRFFAERPEGSVSTLKIQRTQQEDSAVYLCAGSLRDRGTDTQYFGPGTRLTVL.

This clonotype has just one count. A read error may explain this, as a much larger clone is one base away. J is TRBJ1-5 and V is TRBV10-3; 7 bases are shared with TRBD1. The CDR3 is 14 residues long. Unmatched junction bases numbered 11, after V lost 6 bases and J lost 9 bases. Germline lookup yields CDR1 ENHRY and CDR2 SYGVKD. The chain's CDR3 is CAISSGGRDRPQHF. CDR3 DNA: TGTGCCATCAGCTCAGGGGGAAGAGATCGGCCCCAGCATTTT.

The rearrangement uses TRBV4-1 and TRBJ2-6; D gene ambiguous. Trimming stripped 2 bases from V and 1 base from J, with 9 bases between. This CDR3 region has 16 residues. The V gene's germline CDR1 is MGHRA and CDR2 YSYEKL. CDR3 sequence (DNA): TGCGCCAGCAGCCAACCCACAGTGTCTGGGGCCAACGTCCTGACTTTC. Protein: CASSQPTVSGANVLTF.

V and J are TRBV19 and TRBJ2-3; perhaps TRBD2 as D (6 bases). Germline values: CDR1 LNHDA, CDR2 SQIVND (reference sequence). V lost 7 bases, J lost 2 bases, and 22 bases lay in between. CDR3 length: 17 residues. Written as DNA, the CDR3 is TGTGCCAGTACGGCGGGACCGGGAGCAGGCTTCACAGATACGCAGTATTTT. Amino acids: CASTAGPGAGFTDTQYF.

This clonotype was recorded many times. This chain joins TRBV18 and TRBJ1-1, with TRBD1 as a possible D gene (6 bases). The germline gives CDR1 KGHSH, CDR2 LQKENI. Trimming cost V 1 base and J 8 bases, with 8 bases left between them. This CDR3 contains 12 residues. Here the CDR3 reads CASSPLDSEAFF. The DNA of the CDR3 is TGTGCCAGCTCACCACTGGACAGCGAAGCTTTCTTT.

This clonotype was detected only a few times. The J gene is TRBJ2-1, the V gene TRBV9; TRBD2 aligns across 7 bases. Losses at the gene ends were 5 bases for V and 9 bases for J; bases not matched to a gene: 5. The germline gives CDR1 SGDLS, CDR2 YYNGEE. The CDR3 contains 12 residues. The CDR3 sequence: CASSYGEGEQFF. In nucleotides, the CDR3 is TGTGCCAGCAGTTACGGGGAGGGTGAGCAGTTCTTC.

This clonotype was detected many times. V and J are TRBV7-9 and TRBJ2-1, with D perhaps matching TRBD2 (7 bases). CDR1 SEHNR and CDR2 FQNEAQ come from the germline V gene (reference sequence). Trimming removed 3 bases at V and 2 bases at J, with 14 bases between. The CDR3 runs to 16 residues. The CDR3 bases are TGTGCCAGCAGCTTGGGGGGGAGGGGGGCCTACAATGAGCAGTTCTTC. Protein: CASSLGGRGAYNEQFF.

This clonotype occurred a few times. The CDR3 sequence: CASSPGAGPPLHF. The DNA for the CDR3 is TGTGCCAGCAGTCCAGGGGCCGGGCCACCCCTCCACTTT. The rearrangement joins TRBV6-1 to TRBJ1-6; a possible D gene is TRBD1 (6 bases). The CDR3 loop spans 13 amino acids. With 5 bases removed from V and 11 bases from J, the gap between germline ends came to 13 bases. Germline CDR1 MNHNS, CDR2 SASEGT.

V gene TRBV20-1 combines with J gene TRBJ1-1; 7 bases map to TRBD1. CDR3 length equals 14 residues. The junction had 14 bases not matched to a gene; V was cut back by 5 bases and J by 8 bases. Germline V CDR1 and CDR2: DFQATT, SNEGSKA (reference sequence). CDR3 DNA sequence: TGCAGTGCTGATAGGGGGCCGACGCGAGTAGAAGCTTTCTTT. Encoded protein: CSADRGPTRVEAFF.

The chain combines TRBV6-1 with TRBJ2-3; 7 bases align to TRBD2. Germline loops: CDR1 MNHNS, CDR2 SASEGT. V dropped 0 bases and J dropped 3; count of bases not matched to a gene: 3. The CDR3 has 15 residues. In DNA form, the CDR3 reads TGTGCCAGCAGTGAAGCGGGGGGGAGTACAGATACGCAGTATTTT. Its protein product is CASSEAGGSTDTQYF.

In regard to this clonotype: A much larger clonotype is one base distant, so this may be a read error. In DNA form, the CDR3 reads TGTGCCAGCACCCACGGTGGGGTCTTAGATAATACTGAAGCTTTCTTT. Its translation is CASTHGGVLDNTEAFF. The gene calls are TRBV6-1 and TRBJ1-1; D gene ambiguous. The V gene lost 7 bases and the J gene lost 5 bases, with 23 bases spanning the gap. Looked up from germline, CDR1 is MNHNS and CDR2 is SASEGT. CDR3 length: 16 residues.

The chain couples TRBV5-1 to TRBJ2-7, with a possible D match to TRBD1 (5 bases). Germline assignment: CDR1 SGHRS and CDR2 YFSETQ. Trimming took 2 bases from V and 3 from J, leaving 9 bases between them. CDR3 length: 13 residues. DNA for the CDR3: TGCGCCAGCAGCTTCAGGGTTGGCTACGAGCAGTACTTC. It translates to CASSFRVGYEQYF.

This clonotype came up many times. The chain joins TRBV5-1 to TRBJ2-1; D unclear. Germline lookup yields CDR1 SGHRS and CDR2 YFSETQ. The CDR3 sequence is 14 residues long. Trimming removed 0 bases at V and 6 bases at J, with 10 bases between. The CDR3 protein is CASSLGRVRNEQFF. In nucleotides, the CDR3 is TGCGCCAGCAGCTTGGGCCGGGTACGCAATGAGCAGTTCTTC.

This clonotype was seen many times. The gene calls are TRBV20-1 and TRBJ1-5; D gene unclear. CDR3 length: 15 amino acids. Germline CDR1 and CDR2: DFQATT and SNEGSKA (reference sequence). The V end lost 3 bases, the J end lost 7 bases, and 19 bases lay between the germline ends. CDR3: CSARAPDKGGQPQHF. CDR3 bases: TGCAGTGCTAGGGCCCCCGACAAGGGCGGACAGCCCCAGCATTTT.

The J gene is TRBJ2-7, the V gene TRBV10-3; 8 bases map to TRBD1. This CDR3 is 13 amino acids long. With 10 bases clipped from V and 7 bases from J, the junction kept 12 bases outside the gene matches. CDR1 and CDR2 (germline): ENHRY, SYGVKD. The CDR3 DNA follows: TGTGCCACCAGGGGGCGAGACGCAGGGGAGCAGTACTTC. Protein product: CATRGRDAGEQYF.

Concerning this clonotype itself: A read error may be the cause here, since a much bigger clone is one base away. The chain links TRBV3-1 to TRBJ1-6; no firm D call. The CDR3 has 13 residues. Germline CDR1 is LGHDT and CDR2 is YNNKEL (reference sequence). CDR3 sequence (DNA): TGTGCCAGCAGCCAATTTGATAATTCACCCCTCCGCTTT. Translation: CASSQFDNSPLRF.